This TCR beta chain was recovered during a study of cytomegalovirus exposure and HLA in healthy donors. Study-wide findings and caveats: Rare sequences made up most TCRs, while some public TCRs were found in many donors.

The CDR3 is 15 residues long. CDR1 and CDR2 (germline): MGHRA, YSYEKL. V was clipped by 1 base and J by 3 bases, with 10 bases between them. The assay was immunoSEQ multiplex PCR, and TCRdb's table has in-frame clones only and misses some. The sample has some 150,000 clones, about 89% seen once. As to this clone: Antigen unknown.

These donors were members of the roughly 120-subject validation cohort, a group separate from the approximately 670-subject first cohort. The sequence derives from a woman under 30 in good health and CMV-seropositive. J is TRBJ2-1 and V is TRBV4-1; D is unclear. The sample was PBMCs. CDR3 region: CASSQGLSYYNEQFF. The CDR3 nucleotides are TGCGCCAGCAGCCAAGGACTGTCCTACTACAATGAGCAGTTCTTC.